Shown below are 17 T cell receptor beta chains from a single sample sequenced in a study of monozygotic twins with inflammatory bowel disease. TCRdb processed the 5' RACE reads again and assigns one entry to each CDR3 protein, with no DNA. This sample lists some 170,000 distinct CDR3 sequences; its ten largest clones have roughly 2.3%. The sample comprised blood. The receptors shown here come from a human donor with ulcerative colitis or Crohn's disease, or a healthy co-twin of an affected twin (not recorded which).

The chain carries TRBV5-1 and TRBJ2-7; the TCRdb call, TRBD1, lacks DNA for checking. CDR3 length equals 15 residues. CDR1 and CDR2 (germline): SGHRS, YFSETQ. CDR3 sequence: CASSLAGAGAGEQYF. Full variable domain (outside the CDR3, taken from reference TRBV5-1 and TRBJ2-7): KAGVTQTPRYLIKTRGQQVTLSCSPISGHRSVSWYQQTPGQGLQFLFEYFSETQRNKGNFPGRFSGRQFSNSRSEMNVSTLELGDSALYLCASSLAGAGAGEQYFGPGTRLTVT.

V usage is TRBV15 and J usage is TRBJ2-4; lacking DNA, the TRBD1 call made by TCRdb goes unchecked. Germline V gives CDR1 LNHNV, CDR2 YYDKDF (reference sequence). This CDR3 comprises 15 residues. CDR3: CATSRSQTGGNIQYF.

This chain links TRBV11-2 with TRBJ2-7. The CDR3 is 14 amino acids. Looked up from germline, CDR1 is SGHAT and CDR2 is FQNNGV. CDR3 protein: CASSLDHRAYEQYF. The full variable domain, its missing parts supplied by reference TRBV11-2 and TRBJ2-7, is EAGVAQSPRYKIIEKRQSVAFWCNPISGHATLYWYQQILGQGPKLLIQFQNNGVVDDSQLPKDRFSAERLKGVDSTLKIQPAKLEDSAVYLCASSLDHRAYEQYFGPGTRLTVT.

The rearrangement uses TRBV20-1 and TRBJ2-2; TCRdb picks TRBD1, but there is no DNA to check that call. Germline values: CDR1 DFQATT, CDR2 SNEGSKA (reference sequence). CDR3 length equals 13 residues. This CDR3 reads CSASRRYTGELFF.

This rearrangement joins TRBV1 to TRBJ1-4. TRBV1 is classified as a pseudogene. The CDR3 covers 11 residues. CDR3 sequence: CTSSQDEKLFF.

V and J are TRBV5-1 and TRBJ2-7; there is no DNA to check the TCRdb D call of TRBD2. The CDR3 extends over 14 amino acids. Germline V CDR1 and CDR2: SGHRS, YFSETQ. CDR3 sequence reads: CASSFGSGASEQYF. Variable domain in full (rest from reference TRBV5-1 and TRBJ2-7): KAGVTQTPRYLIKTRGQQVTLSCSPISGHRSVSWYQQTPGQGLQFLFEYFSETQRNKGNFPGRFSGRQFSNSRSEMNVSTLELGDSALYLCASSFGSGASEQYFGPGTRLTVT.

This chain joins TRBV5-1 and TRBJ2-7; checking the TCRdb D call of TRBD2 is not possible without DNA. The length of the CDR3 is 12 residues. Germline values: CDR1 SGHRS, CDR2 YFSETQ. The CDR3 loop is CASKAGSYEQYF.

This rearrangement joins TRBV5-4 to TRBJ1-4. Germline V lookup: CDR1 SGHNT, CDR2 YYREEE (reference sequence). There are 14 residues in the CDR3. This CDR3 is CASRRGRADEKLFF.

This chain connects TRBV20-1 to TRBJ2-7. The length of the CDR3 is 12 residues. Germline V CDR1 and CDR2: DFQATT, SNEGSKA (reference sequence). CDR3 sequence reads: CSAAGLASEQYF.

The rearrangement joins TRBV7-2 to TRBJ2-7; TCRdb names TRBD1, which stays unverified in the absence of DNA. The germline CDR1 and CDR2 sequences are SGHTA and FQGNSA. The CDR3 spans 14 residues. The CDR3 region is CASSLEGDSYEQYF.

The chain joins TRBV20-1 to TRBJ1-5. The CDR3 loop spans 13 amino acids. Germline lookup yields CDR1 DFQATT and CDR2 SNEGSKA (reference sequence). The CDR3 region is CSARRGEGQPQHF.

This chain connects TRBV7-3 to TRBJ1-1. This CDR3 region has 13 residues. Germline-derived CDR1 and CDR2 are SGHTA and FQGTGA. CDR3 amino acids: CASSLSLNTEAFF.

This chain links TRBV7-2 with TRBJ2-1. The CDR3 is 12 amino acids. Germline V gene sequence: CDR1 SGHTA, CDR2 FQGNSA. The CDR3 here is CASSLIPHEQFF.

This chain connects TRBV5-1 to TRBJ1-4; the TCRdb call, TRBD1, lacks DNA for checking. CDR1 and CDR2 (germline): SGHRS, YFSETQ. The CDR3 runs to 14 residues. The CDR3: CASSSDRARVKLFF.

The CDR3 spells CASSLARGHSNEKLFF. This chain uses TRBV7-8 with TRBJ1-4; the D call of TRBD1 rests on TCRdb alone, since no DNA is present to check it. There are 16 residues in the CDR3. Per germline, CDR1 SGHVS and CDR2 FQNEAQ.

J is TRBJ2-7 and V is TRBV12-3 or TRBV12-4; TCRdb's assignment of TRBD1 cannot be checked, as there is no DNA. This CDR3 contains 14 residues. The CDR3 loop is CASNTDSDSYEQYF.

The chain is built from TRBV20-1 and TRBJ1-5. The germline V gene has CDR1 DFQATT and CDR2 SNEGSKA (reference sequence). This CDR3 region has 14 residues. The CDR3 spells CSARERGGGQPQHF.